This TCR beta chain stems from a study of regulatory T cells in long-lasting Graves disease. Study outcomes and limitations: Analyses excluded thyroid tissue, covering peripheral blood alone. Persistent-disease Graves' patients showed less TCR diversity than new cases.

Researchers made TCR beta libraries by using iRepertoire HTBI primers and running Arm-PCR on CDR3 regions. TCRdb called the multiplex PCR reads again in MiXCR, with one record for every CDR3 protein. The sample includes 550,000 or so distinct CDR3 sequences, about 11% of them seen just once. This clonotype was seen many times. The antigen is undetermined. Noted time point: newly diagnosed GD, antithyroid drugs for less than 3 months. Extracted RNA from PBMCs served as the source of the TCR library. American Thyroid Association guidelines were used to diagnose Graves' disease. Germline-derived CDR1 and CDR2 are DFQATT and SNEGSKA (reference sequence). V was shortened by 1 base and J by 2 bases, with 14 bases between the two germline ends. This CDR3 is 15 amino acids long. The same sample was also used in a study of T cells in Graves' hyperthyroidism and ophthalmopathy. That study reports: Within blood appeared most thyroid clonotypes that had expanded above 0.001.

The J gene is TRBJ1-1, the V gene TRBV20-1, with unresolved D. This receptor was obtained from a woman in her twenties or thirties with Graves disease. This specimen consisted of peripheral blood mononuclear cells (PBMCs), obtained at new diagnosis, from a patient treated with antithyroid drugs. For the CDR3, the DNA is TGCAGTGCTAGAGTTGACGGACGGCAAAACACTGAAGCTTTCTTT. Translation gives CSARVDGRQNTEAFF.